This entry lists 3 T cell receptor beta chains sequenced from one sample in a study of cytomegalovirus exposure and HLA in healthy donors (TCRdb year 2017). The library relied on the immunoSEQ multiplex PCR assay. For the multiplex PCR, a mixture combining 60 forward primers for TCR Vbeta segments and 13 reverse primers for TCR Jbeta segments was used. TCRdb took over this immuneACCESS table, retaining in-frame rearrangements with V and J assigned. Such tables are incomplete; in checked studies, under half of the missing clones stem from an unresolved V gene, and the remainder is unexplained. The sample table lists about 200,000 clones, approximately 86% of them with a count of one. 0.31% of the sample comes from the top ten. The sample comprised PBMCs. The receptor source for this set is a woman aged 30 to 39 in good health and CMV-seronegative.

This chain's CDR3 is CASSQSGGVQETQYF. In DNA form, the CDR3 reads TGTGCCAGCAGCCAAAGCGGGGGCGTCCAAGAGACCCAGTACTTC. The V call is TRBV4-2, the J call TRBJ2-5; 8 bases align to TRBD2. V shed 2 bases and J 1 base; nucleotides not matched to a gene: 3. CDR1 LGHNA and CDR2 YNFKEQ come from the germline V gene. This CDR3 contains 15 residues.

Here the CDR3 reads CASSALAGPQETQYF. The CDR3 region has the DNA TGTGCCAGCAGTGCCCTAGCGGGACCCCAAGAGACCCAGTACTTC. The V call is TRBV6-1, the J call TRBJ2-5, with 9 bases fitting TRBD2. With 4 bases clipped from V and 1 base from J, the junction kept 4 bases outside the gene matches. CDR1 and CDR2 (germline): MNHNS, SASEGT. This CDR3 is 15 amino acids long.

This clone was detected only once. The genes are TRBV11-2 and TRBJ2-5; 9 positions agree with TRBD1. Trimming removed 6 bases from V and 3 bases from J; junction bases left unmatched: 8. This CDR3 contains 15 residues. CDR1 and CDR2 (germline): SGHAT, FQNNGV. The CDR3 reads CASSHRTGEEETQYF. As DNA, the CDR3 is TGTGCCAGCAGTCATCGGACAGGGGAGGAAGAGACCCAGTACTTC.